Each of the 3 T cell receptor beta chains below was sequenced from the same sample in a study of preoperative IRX-2 immunotherapy in early breast cancer. Documented treatment: preoperative locoregional IRX-2 cytokine immunotherapy. Libraries were prepared by immunoSEQ multiplex PCR; TCRdb keeps only in-frame clonotypes and omits some of them. The repertoire holds 25,000 to 30,000 clones, 65% to 85% seen once, with more than 3% in the top ten. The sample was taken from a patient treated with IRX-2 immunotherapy. The receptors come from a human donor with breast cancer.

CDR3 sequence (DNA): TGTGCCAGTAGTATAGGGAGGAGGGTAGCCACCGGGGAGCTGTTTTTT. This codes for CASSIGRRVATGELFF. The chain carries TRBV19 and TRBJ2-2, with D possibly TRBD2 on 6 matching bases. Germline V gene sequence: CDR1 LNHDA, CDR2 SQIVND (reference sequence). The V gene lost 1 base and the J gene lost 4 bases, with 13 bases spanning the gap. The CDR3 consists of 16 residues.

The V gene is TRBV6-8, the J gene TRBJ2-7; TRBD1 matches 7 bases. V trimming: 6 bases; J trimming: 4 bases; junction bases outside the gene matches: 9. The CDR3 totals 14 residues. Germline CDR1 is MNHGY and CDR2 is SAAAGT. CDR3 loop: CASSQRRDRYEQYF. DNA of the CDR3: TGTGCCAGCAGCCAGCGACGGGACAGATACGAGCAGTACTTC.

This chain joins TRBV18 and TRBJ2-1, with 15 bases identical to TRBD2. The CDR3 has 16 amino acids. V trimming: 3 bases; J trimming: 9 bases; junction bases outside the gene matches: 6. Per the germline V gene, CDR1 is KGHSH and CDR2 is LQKENI. The CDR3 DNA reads as TGTGCCAGCTCACCCGGACTAGCGGGAGGGAATGGTGAGCAGTTCTTC. It translates to CASSPGLAGGNGEQFF.